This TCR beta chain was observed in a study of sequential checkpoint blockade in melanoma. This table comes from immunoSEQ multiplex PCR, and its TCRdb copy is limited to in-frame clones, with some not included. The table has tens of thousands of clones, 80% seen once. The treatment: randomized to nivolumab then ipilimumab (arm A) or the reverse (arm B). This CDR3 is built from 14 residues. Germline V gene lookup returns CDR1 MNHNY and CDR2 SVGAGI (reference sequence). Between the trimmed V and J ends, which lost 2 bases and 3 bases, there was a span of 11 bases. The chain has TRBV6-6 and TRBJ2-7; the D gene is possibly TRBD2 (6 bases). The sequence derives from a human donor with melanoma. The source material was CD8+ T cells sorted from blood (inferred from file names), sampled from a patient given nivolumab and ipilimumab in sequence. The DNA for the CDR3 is TGTGCCAGCAGTTACCCGGACTACCGCTACGAGCAGTACTTC. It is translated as CASSYPDYRYEQYF.